This T cell receptor (beta chain) was observed in a study of graft-versus-host responses after intestinal transplantation (dated by TCRdb to about 2021). About the investigation overall: Recipients received multivisceral, liver-intestinal, or isolated intestinal transplants. To identify alloreactive clones, pre-transplant mixed lymphocyte reaction products were sequenced and then compared with unstimulated pre-transplant donor and recipient T cells. Rather than being sequenced by the commercial service, samples from a few later patients were sequenced in-house on an Illumina MiSeq and processed with MiXCR. Every recipient was given anti-thymocyte globulin induction, followed by roughly 3 years of maintenance tacrolimus and steroids. The cohort enrolled roughly 25 intestinal transplant recipients including one retransplant, and a few patients lacking pretransplant specimens were excluded. After intestinal transplantation, graft-versus-host and host-versus-graft alloreactive T cell clones were followed in the graft, circulation and bone marrow using bulk TCR-beta CDR3 sequencing. A peak of at least 4% donor T cells among recipient peripheral blood mononuclear cells was the definition used for donor T cell macrochimerism.

What this sample's time point label stands for: cells obtained before transplantation from donor or recipient. CD3+CD4+ and CD3+CD8+ populations were FACS-sorted from unstimulated pre-transplant donor and recipient cells taken from spleen or lymph nodes. Library preparation was by the immunoSEQ multiplex PCR assay. For most patients, genomic DNA was isolated with the Qiagen DNeasy Blood and Tissue Kit and sent frozen to Adaptive Biotechnologies for TCR sequencing. High-throughput TCR-beta CDR3 sequencing of genomic DNA from most patients was performed by Adaptive Biotechnologies. As for the original processing: TCR sequencing data for 18 patients were retrieved from Adaptive's ImmunoSEQ software; a few other patients were processed with MiXCR and VDJtools. To correct CD4 versus CD8 sorting errors, sequences present in both subsets at a frequency ratio below 5:1 were removed. CDR3 nucleotide sequences shared between donor and recipient were removed because their origin could not be assigned. At least 2-fold expansion over unstimulated cells and a minimum CFSE-low frequency of 0.002% (template counts) or 0.001% (read counts) were required for clones to be classified as alloreactive. A clone was considered mappable if detected in the sequenced pre-transplant spleen, lymph node, or MLR CFSE-low populations of the donor or recipient. The cumulative frequency of alloreactive clones was calculated as a percentage of all sequences, weighted by copy number. The immuneACCESS repertoire file appears here via TCRdb, limited to in-frame rearrangements. These files lack a portion of the clones; in checked studies, under half of the deficit traces to unresolved V genes, and the cause of the others is not known. D and trimming come from the DNA, and the V and J calls and clone size come from that table. The table for this sample lists some 140,000 clones; about nine tenths of them were counted only once. Around 0.19% of the sample goes to the ten largest clones.

This clone has a single count. Its specific antigen is unknown. The input lacks base qualities; no much larger clone sits a single base away. V and J are truncated by 4 bases and 5 bases respectively, leaving an intervening sequence of 17 bases. Based on the germline V gene, the CDR1 and CDR2 sequences are MDHEN and SYDVKM. The CDR3, cysteine through phenylalanine, is 15 amino acids long. The CDR3 DNA has 45 bases and is translated from base 1. Broader findings and caveats from the paper: In patients with donor T cell macrochimerism, the allografts had high GvH to HvG T cell clonal ratios. Peak levels of circulating GvH clones were associated with declines in HvG clones early after transplant. GvH clones turned up in recipient bone marrow, with some appearing earlier in ileal mucosa or blood, a pattern consistent with an intestinal mucosal origin. The relatively low number and heterogeneity of intestinal transplant patients limited the conclusions.

The chain uses TRBV28 and TRBJ1-2; the D gene cannot be named for sure. This specimen consisted of unstimulated CD4+ T cells sorted from spleen or lymph node cells, obtained before intestinal transplant. This TCR was recovered from a human donor who received an intestinal transplant. The DNA is as follows: TGTGCCAGCAGTTCTCCAAATCCCGCTTGGTATGGCTACACCTTC. It specifies CASSSPNPAWYGYTF.